One sample yielded the 10 T cell receptor beta chains listed below, sequenced in a study of human T cells and chemical hapten exposure. A single record per CDR3 protein comes from TCRdb applying MiXCR to the RACE reads. The data show just over 90,000 distinct CDR3 sequences, with about 8.8% seen just once and around 2.8% held by the top ten. Time point of the sample: healthy volunteer bleed at 2 weeks. Extraction yielded total RNA from whole blood (unfractionated). Material: whole blood. These receptors originate from a female donor in good health. Some clones in this sample may be carry-over from other donors' samples.

V usage is TRBV5-1 and J usage is TRBJ2-5, with 9 bases that match TRBD1. The CDR3 spans 15 residues. Looked up from germline, CDR1 is SGHRS and CDR2 is YFSETQ. J gave up 3 bases and V 5 bases, and 8 bases lay outside the gene matches. The CDR3 is CASRRGTGREETQYF. In DNA, the CDR3 is TGCGCCAGCAGACGGGGGACAGGGAGGGAAGAGACCCAGTACTTC.

This clonotype was seen many times. V and J are TRBV6-1 and TRBJ2-5, with 8 bases aligning to TRBD1. V lost 0 bases to trimming and J lost 5 bases; unmatched junction nucleotides: 5. The germline CDR1 and CDR2 sequences are MNHNS and SASEGT. The CDR3 runs 15 residues. Here the CDR3 reads CASSEAQGASETQYF. CDR3 sequence (DNA): TGTGCCAGCAGTGAAGCGCAGGGGGCATCGGAGACCCAGTACTTC.

This clonotype was seen at least ten times. The CDR3 nucleotides are TGTGCCAGCAGTTCCACCTACAGAGACTCCTACAATGAGCAGTTCTTC. This gives the protein CASSSTYRDSYNEQFF. The gene calls are TRBV27 and TRBJ2-1; D not resolved. This CDR3 has 16 amino acids. Germline CDR1 is MNHEY and CDR2 is SMNVEV (reference sequence). Trimming left V 4 bases short and J 0 bases short, with 13 bases between.

The chain carries TRBV28 and TRBJ1-1; D is ambiguous. Germline V CDR1 and CDR2: MDHEN, SYDVKM. V lost 7 bases, J lost 2 bases, and 8 bases lay in between. The CDR3 contains 12 residues. In nucleotides, the CDR3 is TGTGCCAGCACATCGATAAACACTGAAGCTTTCTTT. This codes for CASTSINTEAFF.

In its sample, this clonotype was seen many times. The rearrangement uses TRBV12-3 or TRBV12-4 and TRBJ1-2; D perhaps matches TRBD1 (5 bases). The CDR3 covers 12 residues. The V end was cut by 4 bases, the J end by 6 bases, with 9 bases between. CDR3 sequence (DNA): TGTGCCAGCAGTTCTGGGACGCATGGCTACACCTTC. Encoded protein: CASSSGTHGYTF.

This clonotype was seen a few times. The chain joins TRBV7-9 to TRBJ2-1, with TRBD2 matching 11 bases. V trimming: 4 bases; J trimming: 7 bases; junction bases outside the gene matches: 9. This CDR3 is 16 amino acids long. Germline V gene lookup returns CDR1 SEHNR and CDR2 FQNEAQ (reference sequence). Here the CDR3 reads CASSSETSGNRNEQFF. The CDR3 nucleotides are TGTGCCAGCAGCTCCGAGACTAGCGGGAATCGGAATGAGCAGTTCTTC.

This chain joins TRBV4-2 and TRBJ2-7, with D possibly matching TRBD2 (6 bases). CDR1 LGHNA and CDR2 YNFKEQ come from the germline V gene. The V end was cut by 4 bases, the J end by 7 bases, with 17 bases between. There are 14 residues in the CDR3. CDR3 loop: CASSPAGLTGEQYF. The DNA for the CDR3 is TGTGCCAGCAGCCCAGCGGGTCTCACGGGAGAGCAGTACTTC.

At least ten counts were recorded for this clonotype. The genes are TRBV2 and TRBJ2-5, with a possible D match to TRBD1 (5 bases). This CDR3 is 17 amino acids long. Per germline, CDR1 SNHLY and CDR2 FYNNEI. Between the trimmed V and J ends, which lost 5 bases and 4 bases, there was a span of 23 bases. CDR3 region: CASSSGIPSLARETQYF. The CDR3 DNA reads TGTGCCAGCAGTTCAGGGATCCCATCGTTGGCTAGAGAGACCCAGTACTTC.

The genes are TRBV27 and TRBJ2-3; TRBD1 aligns across 9 bases. The V segment lost 7 bases and the J segment 1 base; nucleotides outside the gene matches: 15. There are 18 residues in the CDR3. Per the germline V gene, CDR1 is MNHEY and CDR2 is SMNVEV (reference sequence). The DNA of the CDR3 is TGTGCCAGCACCCAACAACAGGGACAGGGAGACGGCACAGATACGCAGTATTTT. It codes for CASTQQQGQGDGTDTQYF.

V usage is TRBV29-1 and J usage is TRBJ2-1; D unclear. The CDR3 covers 13 residues. The germline gives CDR1 SQVTM, CDR2 ANQGSEA. The V end was cut by 1 base, the J end by 5 bases, with 9 bases between. The CDR3 DNA sequence: TGCAGCGTTGAAGTAATGGCCAACAATGAGCAGTTCTTC. Residues: CSVEVMANNEQFF.